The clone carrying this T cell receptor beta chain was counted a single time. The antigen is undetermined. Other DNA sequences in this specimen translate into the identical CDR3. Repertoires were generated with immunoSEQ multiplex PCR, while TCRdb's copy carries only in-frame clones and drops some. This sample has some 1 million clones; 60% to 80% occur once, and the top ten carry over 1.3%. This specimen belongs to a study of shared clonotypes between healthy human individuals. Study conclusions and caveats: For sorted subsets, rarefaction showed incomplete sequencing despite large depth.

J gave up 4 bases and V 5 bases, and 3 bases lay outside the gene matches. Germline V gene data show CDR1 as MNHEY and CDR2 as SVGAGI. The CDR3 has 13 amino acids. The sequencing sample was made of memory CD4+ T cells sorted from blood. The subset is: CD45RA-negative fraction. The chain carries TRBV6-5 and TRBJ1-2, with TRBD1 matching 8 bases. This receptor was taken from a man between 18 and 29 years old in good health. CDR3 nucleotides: TGTGCCAGCAGTCAAGACAGGGGCTATGGCTACACCTTC. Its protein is CASSQDRGYGYTF.